Below, 12 T cell receptor beta chains from the same sample are listed, as sequenced in a study of control samples from healthy donors and cancer patients. Clones were read by immunoSEQ multiplex PCR, and TCRdb kept only the in-frame ones, dropping some. This sample has a few hundred thousand clones, with 75% to 95% found just once. Sequencing input: PBMCs. Every receptor here comes from a middle-aged man with head and neck cancer.

J is TRBJ2-3 and V is TRBV7-3; 7 positions match TRBD1. The CDR3 loop spans 14 amino acids. Trimming cost V 5 bases and J 2 bases; bases outside gene matches: 4. Germline-derived CDR1 and CDR2 are SGHTA and FQGTGA. The CDR3 loop reads CASSEGTATDTQYF. The CDR3 DNA sequence: TGTGCCAGCAGCGAGGGGACAGCCACAGATACGCAGTATTTT.

This sequence joins TRBV4-3 and TRBJ1-4, with D possibly TRBD1 on 6 matching bases. This CDR3 is built from 14 residues. V was pared by 1 base and J by 7 bases, with 10 bases between. Germline V gene lookup returns CDR1 LGHNA and CDR2 YSLEER. The CDR3 is CASSQVGGGEKLFF. The CDR3 nucleotides are TGCGCCAGCAGCCAAGTAGGGGGGGGTGAAAAACTGTTTTTT.

The chain recombines TRBV5-1 with TRBJ2-2; D perhaps matches TRBD1 (5 bases). V lost 3 bases to trimming and J lost 2 bases, with 8 bases between them. The germline gives CDR1 SGHRS, CDR2 YFSETQ. This CDR3 spans 14 amino acids. CDR3 DNA sequence: TGCGCCAGCAGCTCGACAGCAAACACCGGGGAGCTGTTTTTT. This translates into CASSSTANTGELFF.

The genes are TRBV4-2 and TRBJ2-5, with 11 positions matching TRBD2. CDR3 size: 17 residues. Germline CDR1 reads LGHNA; CDR2 reads YNFKEQ. V was pared by 0 bases and J by 9 bases, with 12 bases of the junction left unmatched. In DNA, the CDR3 is TGTGCCAGCAGCCAAGATATGAGTAGCGGGGGGGGATTGCCCCAGTACTTC. This translates into CASSQDMSSGGGLPQYF.

This rearrangement joins TRBV7-9 to TRBJ2-7, with TRBD2 identical over 7 bases. CDR1 SEHNR and CDR2 FQNEAQ come from the germline V gene (reference sequence). The CDR3 consists of 15 residues. Germline trimming cut 8 bases from V and 6 bases from J; bases unmatched to any gene: 16. CDR3 loop: CASARRVAGLLEQYF. The DNA for the CDR3 is TGTGCCAGCGCCCGGAGGGTAGCGGGTCTGCTCGAGCAGTACTTC.

The chain employs TRBV7-2 and TRBJ2-7; 11 bases are a match to TRBD2. Germline V lookup: CDR1 SGHTA, CDR2 FQGNSA. The CDR3 sequence is 18 residues long. Germline trimming cut 1 base from V and 0 bases from J; bases unmatched to any gene: 8. The DNA for the CDR3 is TGTGCCAGCAGCTTAGGTCCTAGCGGGAGGACCCTCTCCTACGAGCAGTACTTC. As protein: CASSLGPSGRTLSYEQYF.

This clone was recorded only once. The CDR3 region is CASRSVRGADKLFF. In DNA, the CDR3 is TGTGCCAGCAGATCCGTCAGGGGGGCGGACAAACTGTTTTTT. The V call is TRBV28, the J call TRBJ1-4, with 7 bases fitting TRBD1. Looked up from germline, CDR1 is MDHEN and CDR2 is SYDVKM. The length of the CDR3 is 14 residues. V shed 6 bases, J shed 11 bases, and the junction held 12 bases outside the gene matches.

A remark on this clone: At one of its ends the junction is not consistent with the germline gene, which may arise from a read error. This chain links TRBV6-5 with TRBJ2-6; D perhaps matches TRBD2 (6 bases). The CDR3 is 12 residues long. CDR1 and CDR2 (germline): MNHEY, SVGAGI. The CDR3 reads CAAGPGANVLTF. CDR3 nucleotides: TGCGCGGCGGGACCTGGGGCCAACGTCCTGACTTTC.

The V call is TRBV30, the J call TRBJ2-3; D gene unclear. The CDR3 consists of 14 residues. V lost 3 bases, J lost 0 bases, and 10 bases lay in between. Germline-derived CDR1 and CDR2 are GTSNPN and SVGIG (reference sequence). The CDR3 protein is CAWRRLFSTDTQYF. The DNA of the CDR3 is TGTGCCTGGAGACGGCTCTTTAGCACAGATACGCAGTATTTT.

Remarks on this clone: This sample includes further DNA sequences coding for the same CDR3. This chain connects TRBV10-3 to TRBJ1-1; TRBD1 matches at 9 bases. Germline V gene sequence: CDR1 ENHRY, CDR2 SYGVKD. The CDR3 is made up of 15 amino acids. The junction had 8 bases not matched to a gene; V was cut back by 6 bases and J by 3 bases. The CDR3 nucleotides read TGTGCCATCAGCGGGGACAGGGATTTGGACACTGAAGCTTTCTTT. It yields the protein CAISGDRDLDTEAFF.

The V and J genes are TRBV14 and TRBJ2-7; no clear D. This CDR3 contains 15 residues. V lost 1 base, J lost 1 base, and 11 bases lay in between. Germline CDR1 and CDR2: SGHDN and FVKESK. The CDR3 reads CASSQAGQKSYEQYF. As DNA, the CDR3 is TGTGCCAGCAGCCAAGCTGGCCAGAAATCCTACGAGCAGTACTTC. Supplemented by reference TRBV14 and TRBJ2-7, the full variable domain reads EAGVTQFPSHSVIEKGQTVTLRCDPISGHDNLYWYRRVMGKEIKFLLHFVKESKQDESGMPNNRFLAERTGGTYSTLKVQPAELEDSGVYFCASSQAGQKSYEQYFGPGTRLTVT.

The genes are TRBV15 and TRBJ2-7, with a tentative D call TRBD2 (5 bases). The CDR3 sequence is 14 residues long. Trimming removed 5 bases from V and 4 bases from J, with 15 bases in between. Germline V CDR1 and CDR2: LNHNV, YYDKDF (reference sequence). The CDR3 DNA follows: TGTGCCACCAGCTTACTGGACTCTTCTTACGAGCAGTACTTC. Its protein is CATSLLDSSYEQYF.